Following are 26 T cell receptor beta chains from one sample sequenced in a study of cytotoxic CD8 clonotypes in ibrutinib-treated CLL. Produced via immunoSEQ multiplex PCR; TCRdb's table is partial and in-frame only. Among 250,000 to 350,000 clones, around 76% were seen once, and the ten largest hold approximately 5.1%. This sample comprised PBMCs, obtained at disease progression, from a patient treated with ibrutinib. The receptor source for this set is a human donor with chronic lymphocytic leukemia.

This chain links TRBV19 with TRBJ1-2, with no clear D. CDR3 size: 11 residues. Germline V lookup: CDR1 LNHDA, CDR2 SQIVND (reference sequence). The V end lost 6 bases, the J end lost 5 bases, and 7 bases lay between the germline ends. The CDR3 sequence: CASRTTYGYTF. The CDR3 bases are TGTGCCAGTAGGACTACGTATGGCTACACCTTC.

CDR3 sequence: CASSLPGRGYTF. Here the CDR3 DNA reads TGTGCCAGCAGCTTACCAGGGCGGGGCTACACCTTC. The chain joins TRBV7-2 to TRBJ1-2, with D possibly matching TRBD1 (5 bases). The CDR3 runs 12 residues. From germline, CDR1 is SGHTA and CDR2 FQGNSA. V lost 2 bases and J 8 bases, leaving 9 bases between the germline ends.

The gene calls are TRBV2 and TRBJ2-5; a weak D match, TRBD2 (6 bases). The ends were cut back, 9 bases at V and 4 bases at J, with 9 bases in the middle. This CDR3 region has 11 residues. CDR1 SNHLY and CDR2 FYNNEI come from the germline V gene. The CDR3 is CARGGGETQYF. The CDR3 DNA follows: TGTGCCAGGGGGGGAGGAGAGACCCAGTACTTC.

V is TRBV5-1 and J is TRBJ2-1; D might be TRBD1 (6 bases). The germline V and J ends were trimmed by 4 bases and 7 bases, with 15 bases remaining between them. This CDR3 spans 14 amino acids. Germline V lookup: CDR1 SGHRS, CDR2 YFSETQ. As DNA, the CDR3 is TGCGCCAGCAGCCTCGGACAGTCTTGGAATGAGCAGTTCTTC. Protein sequence: CASSLGQSWNEQFF.

The V call is TRBV2, the J call TRBJ1-5, with D hard to call. The germline V and J ends were trimmed by 3 bases and 2 bases, with 11 bases remaining between them. Germline lookup yields CDR1 SNHLY and CDR2 FYNNEI. The length of the CDR3 is 15 residues. CDR3 sequence (DNA): TGTGCCAGCAGTGAGTTCCAGGTGGGCAATCAGCCCCAGCATTTT. Its protein is CASSEFQVGNQPQHF.

In this sample, this clone turned up a few times. V is TRBV7-6 and J is TRBJ2-1, with 14 bases lining up with TRBD2. Germline V lookup: CDR1 SGHVS, CDR2 FNYEAQ. CDR3 size: 16 residues. V shed 5 bases and J 8 bases; nucleotides not matched to a gene: 8. CDR3 sequence reads: CASSVTGTSGGYEQFF. In DNA form, the CDR3 reads TGTGCCAGCAGCGTGACCGGGACTAGCGGGGGATATGAGCAGTTCTTC.

The CDR3 DNA sequence: TGTGCCAGCTCACCTTTCACAGATACGCAGTATTTT. Amino acids: CASSPFTDTQYF. The chain carries TRBV18 and TRBJ2-3; D gene uncertain. The CDR3 has 12 residues. V was pared by 3 bases and J by 2 bases, with 3 bases between. The germline V gene encodes CDR1 KGHSH and CDR2 LQKENI.

This sequence joins TRBV5-4 and TRBJ2-3; the D is unclear. Trimming pared 2 bases from V and 2 bases from J, leaving 12 bases between. Germline CDR1 is SGHNT and CDR2 is YYREEE (reference sequence). CDR3 size: 15 residues. CDR3 sequence reads: CASSFRADNTDTQYF. CDR3 DNA sequence: TGTGCCAGCAGCTTTAGGGCGGATAACACAGATACGCAGTATTTT.

This chain links TRBV5-4 with TRBJ2-1, with 8 bases identical to TRBD1. The CDR3 runs to 14 residues. Germline loops: CDR1 SGHNT, CDR2 YYREEE (reference sequence). V shed 5 bases and J 5 bases; nucleotides not matched to a gene: 6. The CDR3 sequence: CASSFDRGHNEQFF. The CDR3 coding sequence is TGTGCCAGCAGTTTCGACAGGGGTCACAATGAGCAGTTCTTC. The full variable domain, in which reference TRBV5-4 and TRBJ2-1 provide the parts outside the CDR3, is ETGVTQSPTHLIKTRGQQVTLRCSSQSGHNTVSWYQQALGQGPQFIFQYYREEENGRGNFPPRFSGLQFPNYSSELNVNALELDDSALYLCASSFDRGHNEQFFGPGTRLTVL.

The chain carries TRBV7-8 and TRBJ1-2, with D unclear. The V gene lost 5 bases and the J gene lost 2 bases, with 9 bases spanning the gap. Germline lookup yields CDR1 SGHVS and CDR2 FQNEAQ. This CDR3 has 13 residues. The CDR3 protein is CASSPEPNYGYTF. The CDR3 DNA reads as TGTGCCAGCAGCCCCGAACCAAACTATGGCTACACCTTC. The full variable domain, in which reference TRBV7-8 and TRBJ1-2 provide the parts outside the CDR3, is GAGVSQSPRYKVAKRGQDVALRCDPISGHVSLFWYQQALGQGPEFLTYFQNEAQLDKSGLPSDRFFAERPEGSVSTLKIQRTQQEDSAVYLCASSPEPNYGYTFGSGTRLTVV.

The V call is TRBV25-1, the J call TRBJ1-2; 7 nucleotides align to TRBD1. Germline-derived CDR1 and CDR2 are MGHDK and SYGVNS. This CDR3 is 15 amino acids long. Germline trimming cut 5 bases from V and 8 bases from J; bases unmatched to any gene: 14. The CDR3 DNA follows: TGTGCCAGCAGTCCAACGGACAGGTCTTTTAACGGCTACACCTTC. It translates to CASSPTDRSFNGYTF.

This clone was recorded only once. The V and J genes are TRBV11-2 and TRBJ2-2; possible D gene TRBD1, 5 bases. CDR3 size: 17 residues. The germline V and J ends were trimmed by 3 bases and 3 bases, with 17 bases remaining between them. CDR1 is SGHAT and CDR2 is FQNNGV in the germline V gene. The CDR3 DNA reads TGTGCCAGCAGCTTTCGGGCGACAGTGTTCTACACCGGGGAGCTGTTTTTT. As protein: CASSFRATVFYTGELFF.

This sequence joins TRBV7-9 and TRBJ2-5, with 7 bases aligning to TRBD2. This CDR3 region has 14 residues. Germline values: CDR1 SEHNR, CDR2 FQNEAQ (reference sequence). With V trimmed by 8 bases and J by 2 bases, 8 bases remained unmatched. Here the CDR3 reads CASLQAGLQETQYF. The DNA of the CDR3 is TGTGCCAGCCTGCAAGCGGGACTTCAAGAGACCCAGTACTTC.

The V and J genes are TRBV6-1 and TRBJ2-7; D not certain. Germline CDR1 MNHNS, CDR2 SASEGT. There are 12 residues in the CDR3. V was cut by 3 bases and J by 5 bases, with 8 bases left in between. CDR3 sequence: CASSDPADEQYF. The CDR3 nucleotides are TGTGCCAGCAGTGACCCCGCAGACGAGCAGTACTTC.

This chain joins TRBV5-1 and TRBJ1-1; 11 bases agree with TRBD1. Germline assignment: CDR1 SGHRS and CDR2 YFSETQ. V shed 3 bases, J shed 3 bases, and the junction held 1 base outside the gene matches. The CDR3 runs 14 residues. CDR3 residues: CASSWDRGYTEAFF. The DNA for the CDR3 is TGCGCCAGCAGCTGGGACAGGGGGTACACTGAAGCTTTCTTT.

V is TRBV11-2 and J is TRBJ2-7, with 8 bases aligning to TRBD1. The CDR3 is 17 residues long. Germline values: CDR1 SGHAT, CDR2 FQNNGV. V lost 1 base to trimming and J lost 5 bases; unmatched junction nucleotides: 13. The CDR3 is CASSLVGQGGPKDEQYF. The CDR3 nucleotides read TGTGCCAGCAGCTTAGTCGGACAGGGAGGACCCAAGGACGAGCAGTACTTC.

The chain joins TRBV6-5 to TRBJ1-5; D remains ambiguous. In germline, CDR1 is MNHEY, CDR2 SVGAGI. The ends were cut back, 5 bases at V and 0 bases at J, with 5 bases in the middle. The CDR3 is 13 residues long. CDR3 nucleotides: TGTGCCAGCAGTCCAGGTAGCAATCAGCCCCAGCATTTT. It codes for CASSPGSNQPQHF.

The rearrangement joins TRBV5-1 to TRBJ1-4, with D maybe TRBD1 (5 bases). CDR3 size: 13 residues. Trimming left V 5 bases short and J 4 bases short, with 9 bases between. Germline V CDR1 and CDR2: SGHRS, YFSETQ. This CDR3 reads CASRGGGNEKLFF. CDR3 DNA: TGCGCCAGCAGGGGCGGGGGTAATGAAAAACTGTTTTTT. Supplemented by reference TRBV5-1 and TRBJ1-4, the full variable domain reads KAGVTQTPRYLIKTRGQQVTLSCSPISGHRSVSWYQQTPGQGLQFLFEYFSETQRNKGNFPGRFSGRQFSNSRSEMNVSTLELGDSALYLCASRGGGNEKLFFGSGTQLSVL.

This chain connects TRBV25-1 to TRBJ1-6; TRBD1 is a possible D gene (5 bases). The CDR3 has 17 residues. V was shortened by 4 bases and J by 0 bases, with 13 bases between the two germline ends. CDR1 and CDR2 from the germline V gene are MGHDK and SYGVNS. This chain's CDR3 is CASSVTVRASYNSPLHF. The CDR3 DNA follows: TGTGCCAGCAGTGTGACAGTGAGGGCCTCCTATAATTCACCCCTCCACTTT.

This clone was recorded a few times. This chain joins TRBV2 and TRBJ2-7, with 11 bases fitting TRBD2. Germline V gene lookup returns CDR1 SNHLY and CDR2 FYNNEI. V shed 2 bases, J shed 10 bases, and the junction held 13 bases outside the gene matches. The CDR3 is made up of 16 amino acids. The CDR3 DNA is TGTGCCAGCAGTGAAAGGTGGGGACTAGCGGCCCCGCCCCAGTACTTC. Amino acid sequence: CASSERWGLAAPPQYF.

The chain joins TRBV25-1 to TRBJ1-1; the D gene is possibly TRBD1 (6 bases). Trimming shortened V by 2 bases and J by 3 bases, and 13 bases separated the two germline ends. Looked up from germline, CDR1 is MGHDK and CDR2 is SYGVNS. The CDR3 has 15 amino acids. This chain's CDR3 is CASSEGTGWDTEAFF. In DNA form, the CDR3 reads TGTGCCAGCAGTGAAGGTACAGGGTGGGACACTGAAGCTTTCTTT.

This chain links TRBV6-5 with TRBJ1-2; 7 bases map to TRBD1. V was clipped by 10 bases and J by 6 bases; unmatched bases: 11. Germline CDR1 reads MNHEY; CDR2 reads SVGAGI. The CDR3 loop spans 13 amino acids. The chain's CDR3 is CATRTGNRDGYTF. CDR3 bases: TGTGCCACTCGGACAGGAAACAGGGATGGCTACACCTTC.

This clone has only one observation. This rearrangement joins TRBV11-2 to TRBJ2-2, with 11 bases that match TRBD1. Germline loops: CDR1 SGHAT, CDR2 FQNNGV. The CDR3 is made up of 17 amino acids. V was pared by 6 bases and J by 3 bases, with 9 bases of the junction left unmatched. The CDR3 nucleotides read TGTGCCAGCAGATGGAGGGACAGGGGGTACGACACCGGGGAGCTGTTTTTT. It encodes CASRWRDRGYDTGELFF.

V gene TRBV28 combines with J gene TRBJ1-2, with 7 nucleotides matching TRBD1. J gave up 5 bases and V 6 bases, and 9 bases lay outside the gene matches. Per the germline V gene, CDR1 is MDHEN and CDR2 is SYDVKM. There are 14 residues in the CDR3. CDR3 amino acids: CASRLQGPDYGYTF. CDR3 DNA: TGTGCCAGCAGGTTACAGGGGCCCGATTATGGCTACACCTTC.

V is TRBV5-4 and J is TRBJ2-1; 9 nucleotides line up with TRBD2. The V gene's germline CDR1 is SGHNT and CDR2 YYREEE (reference sequence). J lost 8 bases, V lost 7 bases, and 7 bases had no gene match. The CDR3 runs 13 residues. CDR3 loop: CASGSGGSDEQFF. In DNA, the CDR3 is TGTGCCAGCGGTAGCGGGGGAAGCGATGAGCAGTTCTTC.

This clone was found a few times. CDR3 sequence: CASSLVGGNYEQYF. The CDR3 nucleotides are TGCGCCAGCAGCTTGGTGGGGGGAAACTACGAGCAGTACTTC. This sequence joins TRBV5-1 and TRBJ2-7; tentatively, D is TRBD2 (6 bases). Trimming took 0 bases from V and 3 from J, leaving 10 bases between them. Germline loops: CDR1 SGHRS, CDR2 YFSETQ. This CDR3 region has 14 residues.